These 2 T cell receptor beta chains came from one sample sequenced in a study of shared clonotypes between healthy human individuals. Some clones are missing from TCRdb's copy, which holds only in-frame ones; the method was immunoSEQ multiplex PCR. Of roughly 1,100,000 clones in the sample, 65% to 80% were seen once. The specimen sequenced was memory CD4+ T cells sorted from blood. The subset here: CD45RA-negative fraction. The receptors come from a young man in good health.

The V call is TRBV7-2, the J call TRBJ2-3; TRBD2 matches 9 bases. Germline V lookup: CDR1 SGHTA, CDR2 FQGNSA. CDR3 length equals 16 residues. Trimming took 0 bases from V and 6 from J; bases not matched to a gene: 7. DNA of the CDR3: TGTGCCAGCAGCTTAGCGACTAGCGGAGGGGGGGATACGCAGTATTTT. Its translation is CASSLATSGGGDTQYF.

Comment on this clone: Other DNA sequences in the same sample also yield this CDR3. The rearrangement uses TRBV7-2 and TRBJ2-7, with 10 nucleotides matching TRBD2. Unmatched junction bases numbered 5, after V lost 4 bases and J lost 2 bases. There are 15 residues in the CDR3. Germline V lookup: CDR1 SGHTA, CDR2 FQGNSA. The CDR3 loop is CASSSLAGVPYEQYF. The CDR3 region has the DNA TGTGCCAGCAGCTCCCTAGCGGGAGTCCCCTACGAGCAGTACTTC.